These 30 T cell receptor beta chains came from one sample sequenced in a study of blood T cell repertoires in COVID-19. Method: immunoSEQ multiplex PCR; TCRdb's copy keeps in-frame clones and lacks some. The sample has roughly 40,000 clones, about 90% seen once. The specimen sequenced was peripheral blood. The receptors stem from a man aged 50 to 60 with active COVID-19.

This chain uses TRBV5-1 with TRBJ1-2; 8 positions agree with TRBD1. The junction had 4 bases not matched to a gene; V was cut back by 3 bases and J by 0 bases. The CDR3 extends over 15 amino acids. CDR1 SGHRS and CDR2 YFSETQ come from the germline V gene. CDR3 in DNA: TGCGCCAGCAGCTCCCAGGGGGCGCCTAACTATGGCTACACCTTC. Its protein product is CASSSQGAPNYGYTF.

With respect to this clone: The sample contains more than one DNA sequence encoding this CDR3. This chain uses TRBV19 with TRBJ1-1, with 11 bases fitting TRBD1. The V segment lost 4 bases and the J segment 5 bases; nucleotides outside the gene matches: 12. CDR1 and CDR2 from the germline V gene are LNHDA and SQIVND (reference sequence). The CDR3 loop spans 17 amino acids. The CDR3 DNA follows: TGTGCCAGTAGTAAGACCCGGGACAGGGGGAGCGATACTGAAGCTTTCTTT. Translation gives CASSKTRDRGSDTEAFF.

V and J are TRBV2 and TRBJ2-1; 9 bases match TRBD2. Trimming at V came to 8 bases and at J to 7 bases, leaving 9 bases not matched to a gene. CDR3 length: 14 residues. The germline gives CDR1 SNHLY, CDR2 FYNNEI. CDR3 coding DNA: TGTGCCAGCGGTCGCGGGAGGGCCGGGAATGAGCAGTTCTTC. It translates to CASGRGRAGNEQFF.

Of note for this clone: This CDR3 is also generated by other DNA sequences in the sample. The gene calls are TRBV11-2 and TRBJ2-7; 11 nucleotides match TRBD2. The germline gives CDR1 SGHAT, CDR2 FQNNGV. The CDR3 loop spans 16 amino acids. With 6 bases clipped from V and 3 bases from J, the junction kept 10 bases outside the gene matches. CDR3 sequence reads: CASSLDGTSGLYEQYF. The CDR3 nucleotides read TGTGCCAGCAGTCTTGATGGGACTAGCGGACTCTACGAGCAGTACTTC.

The J gene is TRBJ2-5, the V gene TRBV18; 9 bases fit TRBD1. The germline gives CDR1 KGHSH, CDR2 LQKENI. The CDR3 is made up of 15 amino acids. V shed 1 base and J 1 base; nucleotides not matched to a gene: 1. CDR3 DNA sequence: TGTGCCAGCTCACCACTGACAGGGGGCCAAGAGACCCAGTACTTC. It codes for CASSPLTGGQETQYF. The whole variable domain, remainder taken from reference TRBV18 and TRBJ2-5, is NAGVMQNPRHLVRRRGQEARLRCSPMKGHSHVYWYRQLPEEGLKFMVYLQKENIIDESGMPKERFSAEFPKEGPSILRIQQVVRGDSAAYFCASSPLTGGQETQYFGPGTRLLVL.

The chain has TRBV5-1 and TRBJ1-3; the D gene is possibly TRBD1 (5 bases). The germline V and J ends were trimmed by 1 base and 4 bases, with 9 bases remaining between them. Germline V gene sequence: CDR1 SGHRS, CDR2 YFSETQ. The CDR3 has 14 amino acids. The CDR3 sequence: CASSLLGEGNTIYF. CDR3 DNA: TGCGCCAGCAGCTTGCTAGGGGAAGGAAACACCATATATTTT.

The chain links TRBV30 to TRBJ2-5; D perhaps matches TRBD2 (5 bases). CDR3 size: 13 residues. The V and J ends lost 1 base and 2 bases respectively, with 8 bases between them. Germline CDR1 GTSNPN, CDR2 SVGIG (reference sequence). In DNA form, the CDR3 reads TGTGCCTGGAGTGGAGGGTTACAAGAGACCCAGTACTTC. Its translation is CAWSGGLQETQYF.

The V gene is TRBV27, the J gene TRBJ1-1; a weak D match, TRBD1 (6 bases). Germline V gene data show CDR1 as MNHEY and CDR2 as SMNVEV (reference sequence). The CDR3 runs 15 residues. V lost 10 bases and J 4 bases, leaving 22 bases between the germline ends. The CDR3 DNA reads TGTGCCAACACCAACAGGGCCACGTACGTCACTGAAGCTTTCTTT. Translating gives CANTNRATYVTEAFF.

The J gene is TRBJ1-2, the V gene TRBV11-2; a possible D gene is TRBD1 (6 bases). V was shortened by 3 bases and J by 4 bases, with 9 bases between the two germline ends. CDR3 length: 13 residues. CDR1 SGHAT and CDR2 FQNNGV come from the germline V gene. The chain's CDR3 is CASSLGARYGYTF. CDR3 DNA: TGTGCCAGCAGCTTGGGGGCGCGCTATGGCTACACCTTC. Based on the CDR3 plus reference TRBV11-2 and TRBJ1-2, the full variable domain is EAGVAQSPRYKIIEKRQSVAFWCNPISGHATLYWYQQILGQGPKLLIQFQNNGVVDDSQLPKDRFSAERLKGVDSTLKIQPAKLEDSAVYLCASSLGARYGYTFGSGTRLTVV.

The V gene is TRBV7-9, the J gene TRBJ2-3; tentative D call: TRBD1 (6 bases). This CDR3 has 14 residues. V gave up 10 bases and J gave up 0 bases, with 14 bases separating them. The germline CDR1 and CDR2 sequences are SEHNR and FQNEAQ (reference sequence). The DNA for the CDR3 is TGTGCCACCAAAGGGACATATAGCACAGATACGCAGTATTTT. This encodes CATKGTYSTDTQYF.

V is TRBV11-2 and J is TRBJ2-3; no definite D call. This CDR3 region has 14 residues. Germline CDR1 and CDR2: SGHAT and FQNNGV. V was shortened by 4 bases and J by 1 base, with 9 bases between the two germline ends. CDR3 coding DNA: TGTGCCAGCAGCTCCTCTGCGGGCACAGATACGCAGTATTTT. Protein sequence: CASSSSAGTDTQYF.

The V call is TRBV7-2, the J call TRBJ1-2, with D tentatively TRBD1 (6 bases). Trimming shortened V by 4 bases and J by 8 bases, and 17 bases separated the two germline ends. This CDR3 contains 14 residues. Germline assignment: CDR1 SGHTA and CDR2 FQGNSA. The chain's CDR3 is CASSSYGGQRGYTF. DNA for the CDR3: TGTGCCAGCAGCTCCTATGGGGGCCAGAGGGGCTACACCTTC. Full variable domain (rest looked up from reference TRBV7-2 and TRBJ1-2): GAGVSQSPSNKVTEKGKDVELRCDPISGHTALYWYRQSLGQGLEFLIYFQGNSAPDKSGLPSDRFSAERTGGSVSTLTIQRTQQEDSAVYLCASSSYGGQRGYTFGSGTRLTVV.

CDR3 bases: TGTGCCACCAGAATGGACTGGAGCTCCTACAATGAGCAGTTCTTC. Translating gives CATRMDWSSYNEQFF. The V and J genes are TRBV24-1 and TRBJ2-1; D perhaps matches TRBD2 (5 bases). The CDR3 is 15 amino acids. CDR1 is KGHDR and CDR2 is SFDVKD in the germline V gene. Trimming shortened V by 7 bases and J by 0 bases, and 12 bases separated the two germline ends.

This chain links TRBV2 with TRBJ1-1; a weak D match, TRBD1 (5 bases). CDR1 SNHLY and CDR2 FYNNEI come from the germline V gene. The ends were cut back, 4 bases at V and 0 bases at J, with 9 bases in the middle. The CDR3 runs to 14 residues. The CDR3: CASSGYRMNTEAFF. The CDR3 DNA is TGTGCCAGCAGTGGTTACAGGATGAACACTGAAGCTTTCTTT. Full variable domain (outside the CDR3, taken from reference TRBV2 and TRBJ1-1): EPEVTQTPSHQVTQMGQEVILRCVPISNHLYFYWYRQILGQKVEFLVSFYNNEISEKSEIFDDQFSVERPDGSNFTLKIRSTKLEDSAMYFCASSGYRMNTEAFFGQGTRLTVV.

CDR3 DNA sequence: TGTGCCAGCAGTTACGGTCAGGGGCTAAGGGGCGAGCAGTACTTC. Translation: CASSYGQGLRGEQYF. The chain links TRBV6-5 to TRBJ2-7; D possibly corresponds to TRBD1 (6 bases). CDR1 is MNHEY and CDR2 is SVGAGI in the germline V gene. V shed 2 bases and J shed 6 bases, with 17 bases lying between them. The CDR3 is 15 residues long.

This chain joins TRBV11-2 and TRBJ2-7; TRBD1 aligns across 7 bases. This CDR3 has 11 residues. Germline CDR1 and CDR2: SGHAT and FQNNGV. With V trimmed by 5 bases and J by 6 bases, 1 base remained unmatched. The CDR3 DNA sequence: TGTGCCAGCAGCAAGGGGGCCGAGCAGTACTTC. This sequence encodes CASSKGAEQYF.

This chain connects TRBV5-4 to TRBJ2-7, with a weak D call TRBD1 (5 bases). The CDR3 loop spans 14 amino acids. CDR1 SGHNT and CDR2 YYREEE come from the germline V gene (reference sequence). V was pared by 1 base and J by 5 bases, with 13 bases between. The DNA of the CDR3 is TGTGCCAGCAGCTTGCAGGGTCCCAGGGACGAGCAGTACTTC. This codes for CASSLQGPRDEQYF.

The chain employs TRBV15 and TRBJ2-1; TRBD2 matches at 11 bases. V lost 4 bases to trimming and J lost 8 bases; unmatched junction nucleotides: 7. CDR1 is LNHNV, CDR2 YYDKDF, per germline (reference sequence). CDR3 length: 15 amino acids. The CDR3 bases are TGTGCCACCAGCACACCGGGACTAGCGGTCTATGAGCAGTTCTTC. Translating it yields CATSTPGLAVYEQFF. The full variable domain, completed using reference TRBV15 and TRBJ2-1, is DAMVIQNPRYQVTQFGKPVTLSCSQTLNHNVMYWYQQKSSQAPKLLFHYYDKDFNNEADTPDNFQSRRPNTSFCFLDIRSPGLGDTAMYLCATSTPGLAVYEQFFGPGTRLTVL.

The genes are TRBV6-4 and TRBJ1-1; D perhaps matches TRBD1 (5 bases). Trimming shortened V by 10 bases and J by 1 base, and 13 bases separated the two germline ends. The CDR3 length is 13 residues. CDR1 is MRHNA, CDR2 SNTAGT, per germline. The CDR3 here is CATRNQGNTEAFF. CDR3 DNA sequence: TGTGCCACCAGAAATCAGGGGAACACTGAAGCTTTCTTT.

The chain links TRBV5-1 to TRBJ1-3; tentatively, D is TRBD1 (6 bases). Trimming pared 0 bases from V and 2 bases from J, leaving 9 bases between. The CDR3 loop spans 15 amino acids. Germline V gives CDR1 SGHRS, CDR2 YFSETQ. This chain's CDR3 is CASSLGGLTGNTIYF. CDR3 bases: TGCGCCAGCAGCTTGGGGGGGCTCACTGGAAACACCATATATTTT.

The chain carries TRBV11-3 and TRBJ2-7; 11 bases match TRBD1. The CDR3 is 14 residues long. The trim removed 5 bases at V and 2 bases at J, leaving 2 bases unmatched. Germline V gives CDR1 SGHNT, CDR2 YENEEA. In DNA form, the CDR3 reads TGTGCCAGCAGCCCGGGACAGGGGGCCTACGAGCAGTACTTC. This translates into CASSPGQGAYEQYF.

The V and J genes are TRBV7-9 and TRBJ1-2; no reliable D call. Trimming cost V 7 bases and J 8 bases, with 8 bases left between them. This CDR3 has 10 residues. From germline, CDR1 is SEHNR and CDR2 FQNEAQ (reference sequence). The CDR3 DNA is TGTGCCAGCACCCCTCAGGGCTACACCTTC. It yields the protein CASTPQGYTF. The whole variable domain, filled in from reference TRBV7-9 and TRBJ1-2, reads DTGVSQNPRHKITKRGQNVTFRCDPISEHNRLYWYRQTLGQGPEFLTYFQNEAQLEKSRLLSDRFSAERPKGSFSTLEIQRTEQGDSAMYLCASTPQGYTFGSGTRLTVV.

The chain recombines TRBV4-1 with TRBJ1-1, with 8 bases identical to TRBD1. Germline V gives CDR1 MGHRA, CDR2 YSYEKL. This CDR3 has 14 residues. Germline trimming cut 4 bases from V and 6 bases from J; bases unmatched to any gene: 7. CDR3 residues: CASSPMTGVPEAFF. CDR3 in DNA: TGCGCCAGCAGCCCTATGACAGGGGTCCCTGAAGCTTTCTTT.

The chain carries TRBV5-4 and TRBJ1-1; D gene ambiguous. The CDR3 loop spans 13 amino acids. Trimming removed 1 base at V and 1 base at J, with 5 bases between. CDR1 is SGHNT and CDR2 is YYREEE in the germline V gene (reference sequence). The CDR3 region is CASSLLANTEAFF. The CDR3 DNA reads as TGTGCCAGCAGCTTGTTGGCGAACACTGAAGCTTTCTTT.

The chain joins TRBV11-2 to TRBJ2-5; D is ambiguous. Trimming left V 4 bases short and J 2 bases short, with 2 bases between. The CDR3 is 11 amino acids. Germline lookup yields CDR1 SGHAT and CDR2 FQNNGV. The CDR3 protein is CASSSQETQYF. CDR3 nucleotides: TGTGCCAGCAGCTCACAAGAGACCCAGTACTTC. The variable domain in full, completed from reference TRBV11-2 and TRBJ2-5, reads EAGVAQSPRYKIIEKRQSVAFWCNPISGHATLYWYQQILGQGPKLLIQFQNNGVVDDSQLPKDRFSAERLKGVDSTLKIQPAKLEDSAVYLCASSSQETQYFGPGTRLLVL.

This clone has only one observation. The chain has TRBV29-1 and TRBJ1-6; tentative D call: TRBD1 (6 bases). Germline assignment: CDR1 SQVTM and CDR2 ANQGSEA. The CDR3 is 13 residues long. Trimming removed 5 bases from V and 7 bases from J, with 12 bases in between. CDR3 sequence reads: CSVSDRINSPLHF. The CDR3 DNA sequence: TGCAGCGTTTCCGACAGGATCAATTCACCCCTCCACTTT. Full variable domain (outside the CDR3, taken from reference TRBV29-1 and TRBJ1-6): SAVISQKPSRDICQRGTSLTIQCQVDSQVTMMFWYRQQPGQSLTLIATANQGSEATYESGFVIDKFPISRPNLTFSTLTVSNMSPEDSSIYLCSVSDRINSPLHFGNGTRLTVT.

The rearrangement uses TRBV28 and TRBJ2-1, with TRBD2 matching over 7 bases. The germline CDR1 and CDR2 sequences are MDHEN and SYDVKM. The CDR3 is made up of 14 amino acids. Trimming at V came to 3 bases and at J to 4 bases, leaving 3 bases not matched to a gene. CDR3 sequence reads: CASSLTSPYNEQFF. The CDR3 DNA reads TGTGCCAGCAGTTTGACTAGCCCGTACAATGAGCAGTTCTTC.

This chain connects TRBV4-1 to TRBJ2-7; 9 bases match TRBD1. The ends lost 0 bases at V and 2 bases at J; junction bases unmatched: 11. The V gene's germline CDR1 is MGHRA and CDR2 YSYEKL. This CDR3 region has 18 residues. Written as DNA, the CDR3 is TGCGCCAGCAGCCAAGAAGACAGGGGGGGCAGGGGCCCCTACGAGCAGTACTTC. Protein product: CASSQEDRGGRGPYEQYF.

The chain joins TRBV11-2 to TRBJ2-3, with 8 nucleotides matching TRBD2. This CDR3 comprises 15 residues. The V segment lost 3 bases and the J segment 1 base; nucleotides outside the gene matches: 3. Germline lookup yields CDR1 SGHAT and CDR2 FQNNGV. The chain's CDR3 is CASSFGAGGTDTQYF. CDR3 DNA sequence: TGTGCCAGCAGCTTCGGAGCGGGAGGCACAGATACGCAGTATTTT. Filled out from reference TRBV11-2 and TRBJ2-3, the complete variable domain reads EAGVAQSPRYKIIEKRQSVAFWCNPISGHATLYWYQQILGQGPKLLIQFQNNGVVDDSQLPKDRFSAERLKGVDSTLKIQPAKLEDSAVYLCASSFGAGGTDTQYFGPGTRLTVL.

V and J are TRBV9 and TRBJ2-1; 7 bases fit TRBD2. CDR1 SGDLS and CDR2 YYNGEE come from the germline V gene. With V trimmed by 4 bases and J by 7 bases, 11 bases remained unmatched. This CDR3 has 15 residues. The CDR3 loop reads CASSRTSAIGNEQFF. In DNA, the CDR3 is TGTGCCAGCAGCCGTACTAGCGCGATAGGTAATGAGCAGTTCTTC.